Listed here are 24 T cell receptor beta chains from one sample, sequenced in a study of CD8 T cells in Susac syndrome. With random hexamers, 0.5 to 1 ug RNA was reverse transcribed. One entry per CDR3 protein, called by TCRdb with MiXCR from the immunoSEQ multiplex PCR reads. In the table there are around 59,000 distinct CDR3 sequences, around nine tenths of which are singletons. The specimen was CD8+ T cells from PBMCs. The receptors come from a human donor in good health.

The rearrangement uses TRBV27 and TRBJ2-2; D gene ambiguous. CDR3 size: 12 residues. Deletions cut 3 bases from V and 6 bases from J, with 5 bases between. Looked up from germline, CDR1 is MNHEY and CDR2 is SMNVEV (reference sequence). CDR3 nucleotide sequence: TGTGCCAGCAGTTTCCACCCCGGGGAGCTGTTTTTT. It yields the protein CASSFHPGELFF.

The chain is built from TRBV19 and TRBJ2-3; possible D gene TRBD1, 5 bases. CDR3 length: 16 residues. The V end was cut by 3 bases, the J end by 1 base, with 14 bases between. CDR1 is LNHDA, CDR2 SQIVND, per germline (reference sequence). CDR3 nucleotide sequence: TGTGCCAGTAGTATCAGTAGGGGATGGGGCACAGATACGCAGTATTTT. Translating it yields CASSISRGWGTDTQYF.

The chain is built from TRBV5-1 and TRBJ2-7; the match to TRBD1 covers 7 bases. V lost 3 bases, J lost 2 bases, and 2 bases stayed unmatched. Germline loops: CDR1 SGHRS, CDR2 YFSETQ. This CDR3 spans 13 amino acids. The CDR3 region is CASSWDSTYEQYF. The CDR3 region has the DNA TGCGCCAGCAGCTGGGACAGCACCTACGAGCAGTACTTC.

This chain's CDR3 is CASTPRGQGSPLHF. The CDR3 DNA reads TGTGCCAGCACCCCACGAGGACAGGGGTCACCCCTCCACTTT. The V and J genes are TRBV25-1 and TRBJ1-6, with TRBD1 matching 9 bases. Per the germline V gene, CDR1 is MGHDK and CDR2 is SYGVNS. V lost 7 bases to trimming and J lost 10 bases; unmatched junction nucleotides: 8. This CDR3 spans 14 amino acids. Supplemented by reference TRBV25-1 and TRBJ1-6, the full variable domain reads EADIYQTPRYLVIGTGKKITLECSQTMGHDKMYWYQQDPGMELHLIHYSYGVNSTEKGDLSSESTVSRIRTEHFPLTLESARPSHTSQYLCASTPRGQGSPLHFGNGTRLTVT.

This clonotype was counted a single time. The gene calls are TRBV19 and TRBJ1-5; D perhaps matches TRBD1 (5 bases). V was pared by 3 bases and J by 5 bases, with 11 bases between. Germline CDR1 LNHDA, CDR2 SQIVND (reference sequence). This CDR3 comprises 14 residues. CDR3 DNA sequence: TGTGCCAGTAGTATGGCCGGGGGTTATCAGCCCCAGCATTTT. Translation: CASSMAGGYQPQHF.

J is TRBJ2-1 and V is TRBV27, with 12 positions matching TRBD1. V lost 6 bases to trimming and J lost 6 bases; unmatched junction nucleotides: 12. Germline V gene lookup returns CDR1 MNHEY and CDR2 SMNVEV (reference sequence). The CDR3 covers 17 residues. In nucleotides, the CDR3 is TGTGCCAGCAGCCCCGGGACAGGGGGCCACTTGGGCAATGAGCAGTTCTTC. It is translated as CASSPGTGGHLGNEQFF.

The chain is built from TRBV14 and TRBJ1-5; a weak D match, TRBD1 (6 bases). Germline-derived CDR1 and CDR2 are SGHDN and FVKESK. V gave up 0 bases and J gave up 5 bases, with 29 bases separating them. The CDR3 runs 21 residues. The CDR3 region has the DNA TGTGCCAGCAGCCAAGATTGTTGGAGGTTGGGGGGCATCCGACTACATCAGCCCCAGCATTTT. As protein: CASSQDCWRLGGIRLHQPQHF. Filled out from reference TRBV14 and TRBJ1-5, the complete variable domain reads EAGVTQFPSHSVIEKGQTVTLRCDPISGHDNLYWYRRVMGKEIKFLLHFVKESKQDESGMPNNRFLAERTGGTYSTLKVQPAELEDSGVYFCASSQDCWRLGGIRLHQPQHFGDGTRLSIL.

V is TRBV27 and J is TRBJ2-1, with D maybe TRBD1 (6 bases). This CDR3 is built from 13 residues. The germline CDR1 and CDR2 sequences are MNHEY and SMNVEV (reference sequence). The ends were cut back, 3 bases at V and 5 bases at J, with 8 bases in the middle. The CDR3 here is CASSFQGNNEQFF. The CDR3, as DNA: TGTGCCAGCAGTTTCCAGGGGAACAATGAGCAGTTCTTC.

The chain joins TRBV5-5 to TRBJ2-2; D may be TRBD1 (6 bases). CDR3 length equals 15 residues. With 0 bases removed from V and 7 bases from J, the gap between germline ends came to 13 bases. Germline-derived CDR1 and CDR2 are SGHKS and YYEKEE (reference sequence). The CDR3: CASSLVRTANGELFF. In DNA, the CDR3 is TGTGCCAGCAGCTTGGTTAGGACAGCCAACGGGGAGCTGTTTTTT.

V gene TRBV7-9 combines with J gene TRBJ1-5, with TRBD1 matching over 11 bases. The CDR3 sequence is 18 residues long. V lost 1 base and J lost 1; bases outside the gene matches: 6. Germline V CDR1 and CDR2: SEHNR, FQNEAQ (reference sequence). CDR3 sequence: CASSLGTGGGGSNQPQHF. CDR3 bases: TGTGCCAGCAGCTTAGGGACAGGGGGCGGTGGGAGCAATCAGCCCCAGCATTTT.

The chain recombines TRBV19 with TRBJ2-1; 7 nucleotides agree with TRBD2. CDR1 LNHDA and CDR2 SQIVND come from the germline V gene (reference sequence). The CDR3 contains 15 residues. With V trimmed by 5 bases and J by 1 base, 5 bases remained unmatched. The CDR3 DNA reads TGTGCCAGTAGTTTAACGGGGGGTTCCTACAATGAGCAGTTCTTC. It specifies CASSLTGGSYNEQFF.

The CDR3 coding sequence is TGTGCTAGTGGTTTGGTACAAGAAGGGGCGAGCACAGATACGCAGTATTTT. Protein sequence: CASGLVQEGASTDTQYF. J is TRBJ2-3 and V is TRBV12-5; D might be TRBD1 (5 bases). The V gene lost 0 bases and the J gene lost 0 bases, with 13 bases spanning the gap. Germline V gene lookup returns CDR1 LGHNT and CDR2 FRNRAP. This CDR3 is 17 amino acids long.

The genes are TRBV6-2 or TRBV6-3 and TRBJ1-1; D is undetermined. From germline, CDR1 is MNHEY and CDR2 SVGEGT. This CDR3 spans 13 amino acids. V shed 0 bases and J shed 1 base, with 3 bases lying between them. The chain's CDR3 is CASSYSQNTEAFF. CDR3 bases: TGTGCCAGCAGTTACTCCCAGAACACTGAAGCTTTCTTT.

The V gene is TRBV2, the J gene TRBJ1-5, with D perhaps matching TRBD1 (6 bases). The CDR3 totals 12 residues. CDR1 is SNHLY, CDR2 FYNNEI, per germline. Trimming pared 7 bases from V and 5 bases from J, leaving 9 bases between. CDR3 amino acids: CASNPGDQPQHF. Here the CDR3 DNA reads TGTGCCAGCAACCCAGGGGATCAGCCCCAGCATTTT.

This clonotype was detected only once. The chain is built from TRBV20-1 and TRBJ2-7, with 8 bases lining up with TRBD2. This CDR3 contains 15 residues. Germline CDR1 DFQATT, CDR2 SNEGSKA (reference sequence). J was trimmed by 0 bases and V by 0 bases; bases with no gene match: 4. CDR3 bases: TGCAGTGCTAGAGATGCGCTAGCGGGCTCCTACGAGCAGTACTTC. This encodes CSARDALAGSYEQYF.

The gene calls are TRBV7-2 and TRBJ1-6, with TRBD1 identical over 9 bases. There are 17 residues in the CDR3. After removal of 5 bases from V and 10 bases from J, the junction contained 15 bases not matched to a gene. CDR1 and CDR2 from the germline V gene are SGHTA and FQGNSA. This CDR3 is CASSPGGDRALYSPLHF. CDR3 bases: TGTGCCAGCAGCCCCGGTGGGGACAGGGCTCTGTACTCACCCCTCCACTTT.

The table lists this clonotype with a count of one. This rearrangement joins TRBV12-3 or TRBV12-4 to TRBJ2-2; no clear D. V lost 8 bases, J lost 3 bases, and 16 bases lay in between. The CDR3 is made up of 15 amino acids. The CDR3 region has the DNA TGTGCCAGCGCCCCGCGCACCGAGGACACCGGGGAGCTGTTTTTT. It encodes CASAPRTEDTGELFF.

The chain joins TRBV21-1 to TRBJ2-2; the table names TRBD2, a call not compared with the DNA. TRBV21-1 is assigned pseudogene status. This CDR3 region has 18 residues. DNA of the CDR3: TGTGCCAGCAGCAAAGCCGAGGTCCTCCCAATTAACACCGGGGAGCTGTTTTTT. This gives the protein CASSKAEVLPINTGELFF.

The rearrangement links TRBV6-6 to TRBJ2-7; maybe TRBD2 (6 bases). CDR1 and CDR2 (germline): MNHNY, SVGAGI (reference sequence). This CDR3 has 15 residues. V was pared by 0 bases and J by 2 bases, with 11 bases between. The CDR3 DNA follows: TGTGCCAGCAGTTACTCGGAGGGCAGCACCTACGAGCAGTACTTC. Translated: CASSYSEGSTYEQYF.

V gene TRBV4-3 combines with J gene TRBJ2-3, with a possible D match to TRBD2 (7 bases). CDR1 is LGHNA and CDR2 is YSLEER in the germline V gene. With 0 bases removed from V and 4 bases from J, the gap between germline ends came to 23 bases. The CDR3 is made up of 19 amino acids. CDR3 in DNA: TGCGCCAGCAGCCAAGATCCCACCTTCTGGGGGGGCAAAGCAGATACGCAGTATTTT. Its protein is CASSQDPTFWGGKADTQYF.

V is TRBV9 and J is TRBJ2-7; D unclear. Germline CDR1 is SGDLS and CDR2 is YYNGEE. This CDR3 has 14 amino acids. Trimming shortened V by 5 bases and J by 4 bases, and 16 bases separated the two germline ends. CDR3 sequence reads: CASSPVIGPYEQYF. CDR3 sequence (DNA): TGTGCCAGCAGTCCGGTGATAGGACCTTACGAGCAGTACTTC.

The CDR3 DNA sequence: TGTGCCAGCAGCACGGGGGACAGCCCTTATAGCAATCAGCCCCAGCATTTT. This gives the protein CASSTGDSPYSNQPQHF. This rearrangement joins TRBV7-6 to TRBJ1-5; TRBD1 aligns across 7 bases. The V gene's germline CDR1 is SGHVS and CDR2 FNYEAQ. The junction had 10 bases not matched to a gene; V was cut back by 5 bases and J by 0 bases. The CDR3 is 17 residues long.

The chain recombines TRBV20-1 with TRBJ2-7, with unresolved D. Trimming removed 0 bases from V and 3 bases from J, with 12 bases in between. This CDR3 has 14 residues. Looked up from germline, CDR1 is DFQATT and CDR2 is SNEGSKA (reference sequence). CDR3 sequence (DNA): TGCAGTGCTAGAGATCTTGCGGTGGGCTACGAGCAGTACTTC. This translates into CSARDLAVGYEQYF.

The V call is TRBV27, the J call TRBJ2-1; 9 nucleotides line up with TRBD2. The germline gives CDR1 MNHEY, CDR2 SMNVEV (reference sequence). V shed 1 base and J 9 bases; nucleotides not matched to a gene: 16. This CDR3 is built from 18 residues. CDR3 protein: CASSLFGRGGQADSEQFF. CDR3 sequence (DNA): TGTGCCAGCAGTTTATTCGGGCGGGGGGGGCAGGCCGACAGTGAGCAGTTCTTC.